This TCR beta chain was documented in a study of glioma-infiltrating T cells. Study findings and constraints: CDR3 overlap between tissue and blood was very small. Above-expected tissue-blood divergence occurred in all gliomas, most in low-grade ones.

On this clonotype itself: Its target is unknown.

TCR alpha and beta CDR3 regions were amplified from RNA using iRepertoire nested multiplex PCR. One-step reverse transcription and amplification started from about 100-400 ng of tissue mRNA or PBMC total RNA. TCRdb re-called the multiplex PCR reads through MiXCR, storing one row per CDR3 protein. The table lists about 140,000 distinct CDR3 sequences, around 42% of them singletons. The sequence was obtained from a human donor with low-grade glioma or glioblastoma, undergoing nonglioma brain surgery, or in good health (not recorded which). Sequencing used glioma tissue, nonneoplastic brain tissue, or PBMCs (not recorded which).

The CDR3 DNA sequence: TGCAGTGCTAGAAAGGACTGGAGCAATCAGCCCCAGCATTTT. Its protein is CSARKDWSNQPQHF. The chain couples TRBV20-1 to TRBJ1-5; D not certain. Trimming shortened V by 2 bases and J by 1 base, and 9 bases separated the two germline ends. Germline V gene lookup returns CDR1 DFQATT and CDR2 SNEGSKA (reference sequence). This CDR3 comprises 14 residues.